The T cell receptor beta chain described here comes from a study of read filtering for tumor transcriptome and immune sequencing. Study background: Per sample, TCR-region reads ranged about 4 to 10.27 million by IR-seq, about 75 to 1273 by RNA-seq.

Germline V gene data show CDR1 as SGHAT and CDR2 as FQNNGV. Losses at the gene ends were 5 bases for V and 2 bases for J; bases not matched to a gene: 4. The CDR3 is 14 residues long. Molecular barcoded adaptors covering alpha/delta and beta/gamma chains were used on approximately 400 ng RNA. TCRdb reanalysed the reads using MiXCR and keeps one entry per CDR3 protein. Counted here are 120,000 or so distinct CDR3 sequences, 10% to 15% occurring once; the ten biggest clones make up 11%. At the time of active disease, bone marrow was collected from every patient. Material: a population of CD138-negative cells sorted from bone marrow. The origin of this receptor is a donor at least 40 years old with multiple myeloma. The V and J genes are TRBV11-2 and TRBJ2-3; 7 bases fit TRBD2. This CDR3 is CASSPRENTDTQYF. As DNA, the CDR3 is TGTGCCAGCAGCCCGCGGGAGAACACAGATACGCAGTATTTT.